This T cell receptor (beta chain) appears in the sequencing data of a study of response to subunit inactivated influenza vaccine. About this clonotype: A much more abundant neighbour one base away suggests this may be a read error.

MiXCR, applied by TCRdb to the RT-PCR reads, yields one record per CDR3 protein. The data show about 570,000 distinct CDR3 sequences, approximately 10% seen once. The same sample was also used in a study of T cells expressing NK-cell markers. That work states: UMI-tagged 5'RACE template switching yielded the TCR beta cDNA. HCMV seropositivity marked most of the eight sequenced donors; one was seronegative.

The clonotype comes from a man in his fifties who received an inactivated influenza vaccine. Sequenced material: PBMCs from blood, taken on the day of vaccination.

CDR3 DNA sequence: TGTGCCAGCAGTCGATCAGACACTGAAGCTTTATTT. It is translated as CASSRSDTEALF. The chain recombines TRBV7-9 with TRBJ1-1, with D unclear. This CDR3 has 12 amino acids. Germline V gene data show CDR1 as SEHNR and CDR2 as FQNEAQ (reference sequence).